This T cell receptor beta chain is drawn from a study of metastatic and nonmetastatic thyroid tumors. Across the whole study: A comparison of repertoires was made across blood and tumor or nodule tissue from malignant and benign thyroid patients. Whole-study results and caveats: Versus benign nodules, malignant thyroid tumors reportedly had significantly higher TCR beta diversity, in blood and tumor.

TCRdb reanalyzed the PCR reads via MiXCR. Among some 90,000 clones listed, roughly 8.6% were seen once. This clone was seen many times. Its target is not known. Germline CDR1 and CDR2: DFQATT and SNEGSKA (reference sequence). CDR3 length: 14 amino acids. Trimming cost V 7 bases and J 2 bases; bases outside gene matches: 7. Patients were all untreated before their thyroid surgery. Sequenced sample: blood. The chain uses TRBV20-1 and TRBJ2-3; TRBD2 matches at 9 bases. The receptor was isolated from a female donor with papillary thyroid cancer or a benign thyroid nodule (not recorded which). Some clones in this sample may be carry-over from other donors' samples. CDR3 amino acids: CSVGGGADTDTQYF. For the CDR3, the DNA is TGCAGTGTTGGCGGGGGGGCCGACACAGATACGCAGTATTTT.